This T cell receptor beta chain came from a study of CD8+ T cells in alopecia areata. This clone was recorded only once. Following extraction, RNA underwent reverse transcription to cDNA, which served as the sequencing template. Profiled with immunoSEQ multiplex PCR; TCRdb holds only in-frame clones, not every one. The sample includes roughly 200,000 clones, roughly 56% of them seen just once. The sample taken for sequencing was CD8+ T cells sorted from blood. The TCR was taken from a human donor in good health.

The CDR3 loop is CATSRPGRQETQYF. The CDR3 region has the DNA TGTGCCACCAGCAGGCCGGGACGTCAAGAGACCCAGTACTTC. The rearrangement uses TRBV15 and TRBJ2-5; D possibly uses TRBD1 or TRBD2 (5 bases each). Germline V gene lookup returns CDR1 LNHNV and CDR2 YYDKDF (reference sequence). This CDR3 spans 14 amino acids. V was pared by 3 bases and J by 2 bases, with 10 bases between. The full variable domain, rest sourced from reference TRBV15 and TRBJ2-5, is DAMVIQNPRYQVTQFGKPVTLSCSQTLNHNVMYWYQQKSSQAPKLLFHYYDKDFNNEADTPDNFQSRRPNTSFCFLDIRSPGLGDTAMYLCATSRPGRQETQYFGPGTRLLVL.